This T cell receptor (beta chain) derives from a study of shared clonotypes between healthy human individuals. Study results and limitations: Generally, naive subsets (rather than memory subsets) showed larger estimated richness. It was observed that 5% to 6% of naive CD4 clonotypes were shared across a handful of donors. Clonotypes shared by all four sorted-subset donors had higher generation probabilities than non-shared clonotypes.

Assay used: immunoSEQ multiplex PCR; TCRdb lists only in-frame clones, some missing. The sample carries approximately 2,000,000 clones, about 93% recorded once. This CDR3 is 13 amino acids long. Trimming stripped 3 bases from V and 8 bases from J, with 12 bases between. The germline V gene encodes CDR1 MDHEN and CDR2 SYDVKM. On this clone itself: Its antigen is unidentified.

The naive CD8 population came from CD45RO-negative cells selected for CCR7, without terminally differentiated effector memory CD45RA+ cells. The clonotype originates from a man younger than 35 in good health. Some clones in this sample may be carry-over from other donors' samples. The sample comprised naive CD8+ T cells from PBMCs. The chain recombines TRBV28 with TRBJ2-3, with D possibly being TRBD2 (6 bases). CDR3 coding DNA: TGTGCCAGCAGTTTTCCGGCGGGGAGTACGCAGTATTTT. It codes for CASSFPAGSTQYF.